This T cell receptor beta chain was observed in a study of cytotoxic CD8 clonotypes in ibrutinib-treated CLL. Broader study findings: Baseline clonality exceeded age-matched healthy donors and tracked circulating CD8+ T-cell counts. Patients with sustained remission and those progressing were sampled at differing times. Public clonotypes proved infrequent, and on treatment they shrank or remained steady.

Depths of 1 in 200,000 to 1 in 1 million T cells were the sequencing target. Clones were sequenced by immunoSEQ multiplex PCR, and TCRdb holds only the in-frame ones, with some missing. This sample has about 12,000 clones; around 68% occur once, and the top ten carry roughly 27%. As for this clone: Its specificity is unknown.

V was cut by 11 bases and J by 2 bases, with 15 bases left in between. Germline assignment: CDR1 ENHRY and CDR2 SYGVKD. The CDR3 sequence is 13 residues long. The source was PBMCs, collected before ibrutinib treatment. The sequence was collected from a human donor with chronic lymphocytic leukemia. This chain connects TRBV10-3 to TRBJ1-1; D is undetermined. The CDR3 sequence is CAVQPLLNTEAFF. CDR3 in DNA: TGTGCCGTCCAGCCGTTGTTAAACACTGAAGCTTTCTTT.